These T cell receptor beta chains were read from a single sample in a study of human T cells and chemical hapten exposure. MiXCR, applied by TCRdb to the RACE reads, yields one record per CDR3 protein. The sample gives 100,000 or so distinct CDR3 sequences, 34% of which show up once; 2.5% to 3% is in the top ten. The sequencing here drew on whole blood, taken in connection with sensitization to the hapten diphenylcyclopropenone (DPC). The origin of the receptors is a man aged 35-49 years with alopecia areata. Some clones in this sample may be carry-over from other donors' samples. CDR3s include the opening cysteine and the closing phenylalanine or tryptophan. A D gene is named only where the DNA matches it firmly. Clone size is not always given. Where it is, it says once, few, many or a class for expanded clones.

size	V	J	D	DNA	CDR3
once	TRBV5-4	TRBJ1-1	TRBD1	TGTGCCAGCAGCTCCGGGGACAGGGGATACACTGAAGCTTTCTTT	CASSSGDRGYTEAFF
few	TRBV5-4	TRBJ2-5	.	TGTGCCAGCAGCTTGACCCCTGACGTCGCCGGGACCCAGTACTTC	CASSLTPDVAGTQYF
.	TRBV7-2	TRBJ2-5	TRBD2	TGTGCCAGCAGCTTATGGGAGGGGCCTGGGACCCAGTACTTC	CASSLWEGPGTQYF
.	TRBV7-2	TRBJ2-1	.	TGTGCCAGCAGCTTAGCGAATTACAATGAGCAGTTCTTC	CASSLANYNEQFF
few	TRBV28	TRBJ1-1	.	TGTGCCAGCAGTTTACCGTCCTCGATAGGGGGTGGTGGAGCTTTCTTT	CASSLPSSIGGGGAFF
once	TRBV9	TRBJ2-2	.	TGTGCCAGCAGCCGGCCCTTCACCGGGGAGCTGTTTTTT	CASSRPFTGELFF
.	TRBV30	TRBJ1-2	.	TGTGCCTGGAGGGATCCAGGGACCTATGGCTACACCTTC	CAWRDPGTYGYTF
few	TRBV12-3/TRBV12-4	TRBJ1-6	TRBD1	TGTGCCAGCACTTCCAGGACAGGCCTCAATTCACCCCTCCACTTT	CASTSRTGLNSPLHF
once	TRBV7-9	TRBJ2-6	TRBD1	TGTGCCAGCAGCCCATCCCAGGGGGCTGGGGCCAACGTCCTGACTTTC	CASSPSQGAGANVLTF
few	TRBV20-1	TRBJ1-2	.	TGCAGTGCTAGAGATAGGGGGGCGACTAACTATGGCTACACCTTC	CSARDRGATNYGYTF
few	TRBV6-5	TRBJ2-4	.	TGTGCCAGCAGTGAAGACCACCCGGGACTCCTAGCCAAAAACATTCAGTACTTC	CASSEDHPGLLAKNIQYF
.	TRBV12-3/TRBV12-4	TRBJ1-5	TRBD1	TGTGCCAGCAGTCGACAGGGGGCCGGGCAGCCCCAGCATTTT	CASSRQGAGQPQHF
.	TRBV5-1	TRBJ1-2	.	TGCGCCAGCAGCTTGGCCGGGGGCGCTAACTATGGCTACACCTTC	CASSLAGGANYGYTF
.	TRBV27	TRBJ2-3	TRBD2	TGTGCCAGCTATACCAGGAGCGGGAGCTATTCTAGCACAGATACGCAGTATTTT	CASYTRSGSYSSTDTQYF
few	TRBV7-8	TRBJ2-4	.	TGTGCCAGCAGCGCGGGGCGAGACATTCAGTACTTC	CASSAGRDIQYF
.	TRBV5-1	TRBJ1-4	.	TGCGCCAGCAGCTTCGCGGGTAATGAAAAACTGTTTTTT	CASSFAGNEKLFF
.	TRBV29-1	TRBJ1-2	.	TGCAGCGTTGAAACGCCTAACTATGGCTACACCTTC	CSVETPNYGYTF
once	TRBV15	TRBJ1-4	.	TGTGCCACCAGCGATACAAGATGGGGCCCTAATGAAAAACTGTTTTTT	CATSDTRWGPNEKLFF
.	TRBV30	TRBJ2-2	.	TGTGCCTGGAGTTCCAAGGGGGAGATGAACACCGGGGAGCTGTTTTTT	CAWSSKGEMNTGELFF
.	TRBV12-3/TRBV12-4	TRBJ2-3	TRBD2	TGTGCCAGCAGGCCAGCGGGAGAAGGCACAGATACGCAGTATTTT	CASRPAGEGTDTQYF
.	TRBV24-1	TRBJ2-3	.	TGTGCCACCAGTGATTTGCGGGGGCTTGCTAGCACAGATACGCAGTATTTT	CATSDLRGLASTDTQYF
few	TRBV5-1	TRBJ2-6	TRBD1	TGCGCCAGCAGCCTTCGCCCTCTACCGGGACAGGGATACTCTGGGGCCAACGTCCTGACTTTC	CASSLRPLPGQGYSGANVLTF
.	TRBV3-1	TRBJ2-5	.	TGTGCCAGCAGCCCGGGACATCAGGAGACCCAGTACTTC	CASSPGHQETQYF
.	TRBV6-6	TRBJ1-5	TRBD1	TGTGCCAGCAGAATACAGGGGTCGAGCAATCAGCCCCAGCATTTT	CASRIQGSSNQPQHF
.	TRBV29-1	TRBJ2-4	.	TGCAGCGTTGACAGGGAGGAGGGCATTCAGTACTTC	CSVDREEGIQYF
.	TRBV6-5	TRBJ1-5	.	TGTGCCAGCAGTGCCTCCCGGGGGCCCCAGCCCCAGCATTTT	CASSASRGPQPQHF
few	TRBV20-1	TRBJ2-3	.	TGCAGTTCGGGACCCCGCACAGATACGCAGTATTTT	CSSGPRTDTQYF
.	TRBV12-3/TRBV12-4	TRBJ2-1	.	TGTGCCAGCAGTTTTGCAGCAGGACAGTTCTTC	CASSFAAGQFF
few	TRBV9	TRBJ2-1	TRBD2	TGTGCCAGCAGCGTAGCCCATGGGACTAGCGCGACGCTGAATGAGCAGTTCTTC	CASSVAHGTSATLNEQFF
once	TRBV28	TRBJ2-3	TRBD1	TGTGCCAGCAGGAGACAGGGGGCGCCGGATACGCAGTATTTT	CASRRQGAPDTQYF
.	TRBV12-3/TRBV12-4	TRBJ2-6	TRBD1	TGTGCCAGCAGTTTGGGCCCGGGACAGAGGATCTCTGGGGCCAACGTCCTGACTTTC	CASSLGPGQRISGANVLTF
few	TRBV18	TRBJ2-7	.	TGTGCCAGCTCCCGCAACGGTGGTAGCGGACCCTACGAGCAGTACTTC	CASSRNGGSGPYEQYF
few	TRBV14	TRBJ2-3	.	TGTGCCAGCAGCCGAAACCTCGGCGATACGCAGTATTTT	CASSRNLGDTQYF
few	TRBV30	TRBJ1-1	.	TGTGCCTGGATCCCCCCCAACACTGAAGCTTTCTTT	CAWIPPNTEAFF
.	TRBV9	TRBJ2-3	.	TGTGCCAGCAGGGAGGAGGCCCGGGATACGCAGTATTTT	CASREEARDTQYF
.	TRBV25-1	TRBJ1-1	.	TGTGCCAGCAGGGACCCGGACAGTTTGAACACTGAAGCTTTCTTT	CASRDPDSLNTEAFF
.	TRBV7-6	TRBJ1-1	.	TGTGCCAGCAGCTTAGTAGGCGCCAACACTGAAGCTTTCTTT	CASSLVGANTEAFF
few	TRBV6-6	TRBJ2-3	TRBD2	TGTGCCAGCAGCCGACTAGCGGGACCGACAGATACGCAGTATTTT	CASSRLAGPTDTQYF
few	TRBV2	TRBJ1-2	.	TGTGCCAGCAGTGACGGCAGACCAACACAATTCTATGGCTACACCTTC	CASSDGRPTQFYGYTF
few	TRBV4-1	TRBJ1-3	.	TGCGCCAGCAGCCAAGATCTGAGCTCTGGAAACACCATATATTTT	CASSQDLSSGNTIYF
few	TRBV6-4	TRBJ2-1	TRBD2	TGTGCCACCAGACGACTAGCGGGAGATCGGTATGAGCAGTTCTTC	CATRRLAGDRYEQFF
few	TRBV29-1	TRBJ2-7	TRBD1	TGCAGCGTTGTAGGGCAGGGGGCGGGGGAGCAGTACTTC	CSVVGQGAGEQYF
few	TRBV5-6	TRBJ2-3	TRBD1	TGTGCCAGCAGCTTCTGGACAGGGCTAGATACGCAGTATTTT	CASSFWTGLDTQYF
.	TRBV6-1	TRBJ1-5	.	TGTGCCAGCAGTGGTAGGGCGAGGAACAATCAGCCCCAGCATTTT	CASSGRARNNQPQHF
few	TRBV29-1	TRBJ2-2	TRBD1	TGCAGCGTGGAGACAGGGGCGAACACCGGGGAGCTGTTTTTT	CSVETGANTGELFF
.	TRBV3-1	TRBJ1-1	.	TGTGCCAGCAGCCCAACATGGACTCGAGGAGAAGCTTTCTTT	CASSPTWTRGEAFF
few	TRBV29-1	TRBJ2-5	.	TGCAGCCCGAGGGTCACCACCCCAAATCGAGAGACCCAGTACTTC	CSPRVTTPNRETQYF
few	TRBV25-1	TRBJ2-2	.	TGTGCCACCACCGGTAGGGTCGGCACCGGGGAGCTGTTTTTT	CATTGRVGTGELFF
.	TRBV12-3/TRBV12-4	TRBJ2-1	.	TGTGCCAGCAGTTTCGCCCAGGGCAATGAGCAGTTCTTC	CASSFAQGNEQFF